This entry lists 5 T cell receptor beta chains sequenced from one sample in a study of beta chain features in type 1 diabetes. TCRB transcripts that were expressed got sequenced, as all of the isolated RNA had been reverse transcribed. Libraries were prepared by immunoSEQ multiplex PCR; TCRdb keeps only in-frame clonotypes and omits some of them. Counted here are around 200,000 clones, approximately 13% occurring once; the ten biggest clones make up about 0.59%. Sequencing was done on a sample of central memory CD4+ T cells from blood. The source of these receptors is a woman aged 18 to 35 in good health.

This clone was seen a few times. Within the sample, other DNA sequences also encode this same CDR3. The chain links TRBV14 to TRBJ1-1; tentative D call: TRBD1 (5 bases). Germline-derived CDR1 and CDR2 are SGHDN and FVKESK. The CDR3 has 13 amino acids. V shed 2 bases and J shed 6 bases, with 10 bases lying between them. The CDR3 region is CASSQNSGPEAFF. Here the CDR3 DNA reads TGTGCCAGCAGCCAAAACTCAGGGCCTGAAGCTTTCTTT.

This clone has only a few counts. The chain carries TRBV30 and TRBJ1-3; D is possibly TRBD1 (5 bases). In germline, CDR1 is GTSNPN, CDR2 SVGIG (reference sequence). CDR3 size: 13 residues. V was pared by 7 bases and J by 4 bases, with 14 bases between. DNA of the CDR3: TGTGCCTCGCTTAGGGGAAAAGGAAACACCATATATTTT. Translated: CASLRGKGNTIYF. The full variable domain, in which reference TRBV30 and TRBJ1-3 provide the parts outside the CDR3, is SQTIHQWPATLVQPVGSPLSLECTVEGTSNPNLYWYRQAAGRGLQLLFYSVGIGQISSEVPQNLSASRPQDRQFILSSKKLLLSDSGFYLCASLRGKGNTIYFGEGSWLTVV.

This clone was observed a handful of times. The gene calls are TRBV5-4 and TRBJ1-4; 7 bases map to TRBD1. The CDR3 spans 15 residues. Germline trimming cut 2 bases from V and 0 bases from J; bases unmatched to any gene: 1. Germline V gives CDR1 SGHNT, CDR2 YYREEE (reference sequence). CDR3 amino acids: CASSLTGATNEKLFF. The CDR3 nucleotides are TGTGCCAGCAGCTTAACAGGGGCAACTAATGAAAAACTGTTTTTT.

Only a few counts were recorded for this clone. The V and J genes are TRBV2 and TRBJ1-5; 8 bases line up with TRBD1. V lost 6 bases and J lost 1; bases outside the gene matches: 5. Germline CDR1 SNHLY, CDR2 FYNNEI. The CDR3 runs to 15 residues. Written as DNA, the CDR3 is TGTGCCAGCAGAGCAGGGGGCCCCAGCAATCAGCCCCAGCATTTT. This gives the protein CASRAGGPSNQPQHF.

The gene calls are TRBV5-1 and TRBJ1-1, with D unresolved. Germline-derived CDR1 and CDR2 are SGHRS and YFSETQ. The CDR3 covers 13 residues. The V end lost 5 bases, the J end lost 4 bases, and 12 bases lay between the germline ends. CDR3 protein: CASRGEGGTEAFF. Written as DNA, the CDR3 is TGCGCCAGCAGGGGAGAAGGAGGCACTGAAGCTTTCTTT.